This T cell receptor beta chain derives from a study of T cell responses to AZD1222 COVID-19 vaccine. Libraries were prepared by immunoSEQ multiplex PCR; TCRdb keeps only in-frame clonotypes and omits some of them. The table has tens of thousands of clones, 87% seen once. CDR3 length equals 13 residues. Germline V gene lookup returns CDR1 SGHTA and CDR2 FQGTGA. The V end lost 4 bases, the J end lost 1 base, and 7 bases lay between the germline ends. The sequence was obtained from an adult who received the AZD1222 COVID-19 vaccine. Material: peripheral blood, obtained 28 days after the second AZD1222 dose. The chain employs TRBV7-3 and TRBJ1-1, with no clear D. CDR3 sequence: CASSSGPNTEAFF. CDR3 bases: TGTGCCAGCAGCTCGGGCCCGAACACTGAAGCTTTCTTT.